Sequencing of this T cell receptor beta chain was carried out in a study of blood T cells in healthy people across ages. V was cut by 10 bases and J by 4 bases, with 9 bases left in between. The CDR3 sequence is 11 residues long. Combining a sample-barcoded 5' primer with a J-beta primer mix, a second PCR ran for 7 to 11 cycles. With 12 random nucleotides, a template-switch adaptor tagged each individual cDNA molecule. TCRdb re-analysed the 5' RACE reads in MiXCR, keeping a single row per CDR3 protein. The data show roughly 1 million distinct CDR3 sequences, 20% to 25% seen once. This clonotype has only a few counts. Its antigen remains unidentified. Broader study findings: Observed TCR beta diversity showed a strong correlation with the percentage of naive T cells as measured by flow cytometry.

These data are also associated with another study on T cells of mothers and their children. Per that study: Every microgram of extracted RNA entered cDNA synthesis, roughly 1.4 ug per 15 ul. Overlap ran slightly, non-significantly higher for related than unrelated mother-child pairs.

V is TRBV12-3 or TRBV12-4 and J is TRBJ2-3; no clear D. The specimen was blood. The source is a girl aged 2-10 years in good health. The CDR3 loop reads CAINFSDTQYF. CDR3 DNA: TGTGCCATCAACTTCTCAGATACGCAGTATTTT.